Detailed here is one T cell receptor (beta chain). Its antigen remains unidentified. Researchers ran the PCR with 60 Vbeta and 13 Jbeta primers. Some clones are missing from TCRdb's copy, which holds only in-frame ones; the method was immunoSEQ multiplex PCR. This table has fewer than 65,000 clones, approximately 87% appearing once. The sample originates from a study of cytomegalovirus exposure and HLA in healthy donors. Study findings and constraints: The study listed some 160 cytomegalovirus-associated TCR beta chains. Earlier results showed most TCR beta V segments being productive about 90% or about 30% of the time. Specificity for CMV antigens was confirmed in vitro for a few of the CMV-associated chains.

Although they were nominally healthy when sampled, donors likely had unrecorded immune exposures. The CDR3 totals 14 residues. J gave up 6 bases and V 4 bases, and 9 bases lay outside the gene matches. Germline lookup yields CDR1 ENHRY and CDR2 SYGVKD. The rearrangement joins TRBV10-3 to TRBJ2-7, with 7 positions matching TRBD1. Sequencing was done on a sample of PBMCs. This receptor was identified in a young man in good health and CMV-seronegative. The CDR3 DNA sequence: TGTGCCATCAGTGTTAGACAGGGAGCGGCCGAGCAGTACTTC. Translated: CAISVRQGAAEQYF.